The 21 T cell receptor beta chains in this list originate from one sample, sequenced in a study of T-cell memory formation after mild COVID-19. Each CDR3 protein gets one entry after TCRdb re-called the 5' RACE reads with MiXCR. The sample lists some 13,000 distinct CDR3 sequences; around 12% were seen once. Sequencing was carried out using PBMCs or a T cell subset sorted from them (not recorded which). These receptors originate from an adult woman who had mild COVID-19 (a few samples of this study predate the infection). Cell type and time point are not known.

The V and J genes are TRBV6-5 and TRBJ2-3; either TRBD1 or TRBD2 may supply D (5 bases each). The CDR3 has 13 amino acids. Trimming removed 5 bases from V and 6 bases from J, with 12 bases in between. CDR1 is MNHEY and CDR2 is SVGAGI in the germline V gene. CDR3 sequence (DNA): TGTGCCAGCAGTCCTCGTGGGACCGATACGCAGTATTTT. It is translated as CASSPRGTDTQYF.

This clonotype was recorded at least ten times. The chain couples TRBV2 to TRBJ2-5, with TRBD2 as a possible D gene (5 bases). CDR3 length: 13 amino acids. Germline V gives CDR1 SNHLY, CDR2 FYNNEI. Deletions cut 4 bases from V and 5 bases from J, with 11 bases between. As DNA, the CDR3 is TGTGCCAGCAGTGGAGAACGGAGGGAGACCCAGTACTTC. Translating gives CASSGERRETQYF. Combining the CDR3 with reference TRBV2 and TRBJ2-5 gives the whole variable domain EPEVTQTPSHQVTQMGQEVILRCVPISNHLYFYWYRQILGQKVEFLVSFYNNEISEKSEIFDDQFSVERPDGSNFTLKIRSTKLEDSAMYFCASSGERRETQYFGPGTRLLVL.

This clonotype was found many times. The chain combines TRBV19 with TRBJ1-2; D possibly corresponds to TRBD1 (5 bases). Germline V gives CDR1 LNHDA, CDR2 SQIVND (reference sequence). This CDR3 contains 17 residues. Trimming stripped 1 base from V and 5 bases from J, with 20 bases between. CDR3 DNA sequence: TGTGCCAGTAGTATAGGAGAGTGGGACCTCGCCTTGTATGGCTACACCTTC. Encoded protein: CASSIGEWDLALYGYTF.

This clonotype was seen many times. The chain links TRBV7-9 to TRBJ1-4, with 7 bases lining up with TRBD1. The CDR3 length is 16 residues. V shed 4 bases and J 3 bases; nucleotides not matched to a gene: 8. Germline V gives CDR1 SEHNR, CDR2 FQNEAQ (reference sequence). In DNA form, the CDR3 reads TGTGCCAGCAGCTACACAGGGGAAAAACCTAATGAAAAACTGTTTTTT. This codes for CASSYTGEKPNEKLFF.

This clonotype was seen at least ten times. The chain recombines TRBV24-1 with TRBJ2-1; D not certain. The CDR3 totals 12 residues. V lost 9 bases and J 5 bases, leaving 10 bases between the germline ends. CDR1 KGHDR and CDR2 SFDVKD come from the germline V gene. In nucleotides, the CDR3 is TGTGCCACCGGAAGGCCTAACAATGAGCAGTTCTTC. It yields the protein CATGRPNNEQFF.

This clonotype was observed at least ten times. This chain joins TRBV24-1 and TRBJ2-1, with 10 bases that match TRBD2. V shed 9 bases, J shed 8 bases, and the junction held 12 bases outside the gene matches. Germline V gene lookup returns CDR1 KGHDR and CDR2 SFDVKD. This CDR3 is built from 15 residues. The CDR3 DNA reads as TGTGCCACCTCGACCCCGGGACTAGCGATTGATGAGCAGTTCTTC. It codes for CATSTPGLAIDEQFF.

This clonotype was seen many times. The chain uses TRBV20-1 and TRBJ2-5; no clear D gene. This CDR3 region has 15 residues. CDR1 DFQATT and CDR2 SNEGSKA come from the germline V gene (reference sequence). V lost 2 bases, J lost 3 bases, and 16 bases lay in between. The CDR3 reads CSARPPPLLEETQYF. The CDR3 nucleotides are TGCAGTGCTAGACCGCCCCCTCTATTGGAAGAGACCCAGTACTTC.

Many counts were recorded for this clonotype. V is TRBV12-3 or TRBV12-4 and J is TRBJ2-7; unclear D gene. Trimming took off 3 bases at V and 1 base at J, with 10 bases between the two ends. The CDR3 covers 14 residues. In DNA, the CDR3 is TGTGCCAGCAGTTTCGGCCAGGAATCCTACGAGCAGTACTTC. It encodes CASSFGQESYEQYF.

Many counts were recorded for this clonotype. The chain carries TRBV24-1 and TRBJ2-1, with unresolved D. Between the trimmed V and J ends, which lost 7 bases and 3 bases, there was a span of 12 bases. The CDR3 is made up of 14 amino acids. Per germline, CDR1 KGHDR and CDR2 SFDVKD. The CDR3 protein is CATSRSANYNEQFF. The CDR3 region has the DNA TGTGCCACCAGCCGAAGTGCAAACTACAATGAGCAGTTCTTC.

This clonotype showed up many times. The rearrangement joins TRBV9 to TRBJ1-4; D might be TRBD1 (6 bases). This CDR3 comprises 15 residues. Germline CDR1 reads SGDLS; CDR2 reads YYNGEE. Trimming stripped 3 bases from V and 7 bases from J, with 16 bases between. The chain's CDR3 is CASSATGTPGEKLFF. The CDR3 DNA follows: TGTGCCAGCAGCGCGACAGGTACCCCGGGTGAAAAACTGTTTTTT.

This clonotype has at least ten counts. The chain joins TRBV30 to TRBJ1-1; D not resolved. The ends were cut back, 0 bases at V and 1 base at J, with 6 bases in the middle. Germline lookup yields CDR1 GTSNPN and CDR2 SVGIG (reference sequence). The CDR3 has 13 residues. CDR3 DNA: TGTGCCTGGAGTGTAGGAGGGAACACTGAAGCTTTCTTT. It yields the protein CAWSVGGNTEAFF.

At least ten counts were recorded for this clonotype. The chain has TRBV5-1 and TRBJ2-1, with 9 positions matching TRBD2. This CDR3 region has 15 residues. After removal of 2 bases from V and 4 bases from J, the junction contained 4 bases not matched to a gene. Germline-derived CDR1 and CDR2 are SGHRS and YFSETQ. The CDR3 DNA is TGCGCCAGCAGCTTTAGCGGGAGTAGATACAATGAGCAGTTCTTC. Protein product: CASSFSGSRYNEQFF.

The chain joins TRBV7-8 to TRBJ1-4, with D perhaps TRBD1 (5 bases). V lost 5 bases, J lost 5 bases, and 12 bases lay in between. This CDR3 is 14 amino acids long. Germline assignment: CDR1 SGHVS and CDR2 FQNEAQ. In DNA, the CDR3 is TGTGCCAGCAGCCTAGGGGAGCGGAATGAAAAACTGTTTTTT. It codes for CASSLGERNEKLFF.

Ten or more counts support this clonotype. The CDR3 loop reads CASSMRGEQFF. The CDR3 DNA reads TGTGCCAGTAGTATGCGAGGTGAGCAGTTCTTC. The chain has TRBV19 and TRBJ2-1; no definite D call. Germline values: CDR1 LNHDA, CDR2 SQIVND (reference sequence). The CDR3 is made up of 11 amino acids. V lost 3 bases and J lost 9, with 6 bases in between.

By frequency in the sample, this clonotype is medium-sized. The V gene is TRBV21-1, the J gene TRBJ2-5; the table gives TRBD1 as D, unverified against the DNA. TRBV21-1 is assigned pseudogene status. The CDR3 sequence is 18 residues long. The CDR3 bases are TGTGCCAGCAGGTCCCCGGGGTTGGGGACAGGGGACGAAGAGACCCAGTACTTC. Residues: CASRSPGLGTGDEETQYF.

This clonotype has a count of ten or more. The chain is built from TRBV11-2 and TRBJ2-1; 7 nucleotides agree with TRBD1. CDR3 size: 16 residues. Germline V gene data show CDR1 as SGHAT and CDR2 as FQNNGV. V dropped 0 bases and J dropped 2; count of bases not matched to a gene: 4. The CDR3 DNA sequence: TGTGCCAGCAGCTTAGATCAAGGGGGCCCCTACAATGAGCAGTTCTTC. This codes for CASSLDQGGPYNEQFF.

Many counts were recorded for this clonotype. The chain has TRBV27 and TRBJ2-3, with 8 bases matching TRBD2. This CDR3 is built from 16 residues. Germline V gene sequence: CDR1 MNHEY, CDR2 SMNVEV (reference sequence). The junction had 7 bases not matched to a gene; V was cut back by 5 bases and J by 0 bases. The CDR3 is CASSQLAAISTDTQYF. The DNA for the CDR3 is TGTGCCAGCAGTCAACTAGCGGCTATAAGCACAGATACGCAGTATTTT.

The CDR3 DNA is TGTGCCAGCAGCACAAAAACAGGGGTCACAGATACGCAGTATTTT. This sequence encodes CASSTKTGVTDTQYF. This rearrangement joins TRBV7-8 to TRBJ2-3; 7 positions match TRBD1. Looked up from germline, CDR1 is SGHVS and CDR2 is FQNEAQ. CDR3 length: 15 residues. The V and J ends lost 5 bases and 2 bases, in that order; junction bases with no gene match: 7.

The chain uses TRBV4-2 and TRBJ2-5; no firm D call. The germline gives CDR1 LGHNA, CDR2 YNFKEQ. CDR3 length: 12 amino acids. V was trimmed by 1 base and J by 2 bases, leaving 2 bases between them. CDR3: CASSQAQETQYF. The CDR3 nucleotides are TGTGCCAGCAGCCAAGCTCAAGAGACCCAGTACTTC.

In this sample, this clonotype turned up many times. The V and J genes are TRBV12-3 or TRBV12-4 and TRBJ1-3; tentative D call: TRBD1 (5 bases). Trimming cost V 4 bases and J 3 bases, with 13 bases left between them. The CDR3 is 15 amino acids. The CDR3 loop reads CASSWIGGSGNTIYF. Here the CDR3 DNA reads TGTGCCAGCAGTTGGATCGGGGGAAGTGGAAACACCATATATTTT.

A note on this clonotype: A much larger clonotype is one base distant, so this may be a read error. In DNA form, the CDR3 reads TGTGCCAGCAGCCTTCAAGAGACCCAGTACTTC. Amino acids: CASSLQETQYF. The chain couples TRBV6-6 to TRBJ2-5; D is ambiguous. The V end was cut by 6 bases, the J end by 2 bases, with 4 bases between. Germline V gene data show CDR1 as MNHNY and CDR2 as SVGAGI (reference sequence). The CDR3 is 11 residues long.